The present entry profiles one TCR beta chain with its context. Its specificity is not known. Assay: immunoSEQ multiplex PCR; the TCRdb copy retains only in-frame clones and omits some. The top ten clones hold more than 0.8% of a sample with about 280,000 clones, approximately 86% of them seen once. The entry originates in a study of cytomegalovirus exposure and HLA in healthy donors. Study-level findings and limits: Most TCR sequences were uncommon, yet certain public TCRs appeared in many donors. The study recorded 160 or so TCR beta chains that were cytomegalovirus-associated. Among the CMV-associated chains, three were confirmed in vitro as specific for CMV antigens.

The clonotype originates from a young woman in good health and CMV-seronegative. The sample consisted of PBMCs.

CDR3 DNA: TGCAGCGTCGGGACAGACGACTTGGTCACTGAAGCTTTCTTT. Protein sequence: CSVGTDDLVTEAFF. The chain has TRBV29-1 and TRBJ1-1, with 7 bases identical to TRBD1. CDR1 and CDR2 from the germline V gene are SQVTM and ANQGSEA. V was clipped by 6 bases and J by 4 bases; unmatched bases: 11. The CDR3 consists of 14 residues.